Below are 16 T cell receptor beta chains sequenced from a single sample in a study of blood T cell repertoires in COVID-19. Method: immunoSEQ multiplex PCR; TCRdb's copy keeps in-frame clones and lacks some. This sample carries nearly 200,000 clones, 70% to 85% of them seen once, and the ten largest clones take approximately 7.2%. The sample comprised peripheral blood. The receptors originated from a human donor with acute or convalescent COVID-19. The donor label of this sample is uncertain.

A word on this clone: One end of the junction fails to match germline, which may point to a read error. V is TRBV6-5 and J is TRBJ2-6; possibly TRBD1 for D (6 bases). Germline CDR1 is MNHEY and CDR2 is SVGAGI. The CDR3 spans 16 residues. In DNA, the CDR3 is TGTGCCAGCAGCTACTCGACAGGCCTTGGGGCCAACGTCCTGACTTTC. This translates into CASSYSTGLGANVLTF.

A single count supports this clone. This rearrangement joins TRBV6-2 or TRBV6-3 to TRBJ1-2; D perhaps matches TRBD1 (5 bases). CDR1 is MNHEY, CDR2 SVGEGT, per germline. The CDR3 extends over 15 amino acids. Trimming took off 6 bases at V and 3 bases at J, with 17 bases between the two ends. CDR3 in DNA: TGTGCCAGCAGCCCCCTCGGCCAGGGCGACTATGGCTACACCTTC. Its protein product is CASSPLGQGDYGYTF.

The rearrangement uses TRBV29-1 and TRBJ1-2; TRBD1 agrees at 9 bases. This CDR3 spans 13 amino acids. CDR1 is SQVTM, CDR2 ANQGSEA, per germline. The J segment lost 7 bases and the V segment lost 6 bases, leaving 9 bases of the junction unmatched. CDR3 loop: CSVPPQGAVGYTF. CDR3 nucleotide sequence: TGCAGCGTCCCCCCACAGGGGGCGGTTGGCTACACCTTC.

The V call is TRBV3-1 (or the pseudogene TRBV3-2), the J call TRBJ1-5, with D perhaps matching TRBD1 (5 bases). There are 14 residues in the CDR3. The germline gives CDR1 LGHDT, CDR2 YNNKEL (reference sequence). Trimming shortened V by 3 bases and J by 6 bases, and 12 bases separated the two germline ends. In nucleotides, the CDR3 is TGTGCCAGCAGCCAGGGTCAGGGCGGTCAGCCCCAGCATTTT. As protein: CASSQGQGGQPQHF.

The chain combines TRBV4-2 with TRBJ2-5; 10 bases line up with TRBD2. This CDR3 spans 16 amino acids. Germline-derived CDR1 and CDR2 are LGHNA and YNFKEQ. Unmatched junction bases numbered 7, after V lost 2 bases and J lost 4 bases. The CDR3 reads CASSQTSGTGLETQYF. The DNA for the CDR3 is TGTGCCAGCAGCCAAACTAGCGGGACGGGGTTAGAGACCCAGTACTTC.

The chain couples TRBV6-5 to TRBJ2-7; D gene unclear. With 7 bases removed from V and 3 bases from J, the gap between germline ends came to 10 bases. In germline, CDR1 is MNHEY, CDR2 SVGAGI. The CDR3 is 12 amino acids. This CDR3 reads CASNARGYEQYF. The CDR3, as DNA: TGTGCCAGCAACGCCCGAGGCTACGAGCAGTACTTC.

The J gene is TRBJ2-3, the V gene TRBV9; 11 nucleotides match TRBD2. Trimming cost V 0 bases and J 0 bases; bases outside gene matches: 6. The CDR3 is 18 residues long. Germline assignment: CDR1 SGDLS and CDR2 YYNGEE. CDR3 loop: CASSVGEGLAASTDTQYF. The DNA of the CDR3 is TGTGCCAGCAGCGTAGGGGAGGGACTAGCGGCTAGCACAGATACGCAGTATTTT.

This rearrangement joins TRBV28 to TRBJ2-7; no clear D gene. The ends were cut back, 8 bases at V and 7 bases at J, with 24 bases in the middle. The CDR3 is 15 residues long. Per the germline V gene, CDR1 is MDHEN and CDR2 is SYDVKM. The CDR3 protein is CASLSLNGGVGEQYF. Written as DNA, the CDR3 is TGTGCCAGCTTGTCCCTCAACGGCGGTGTTGGTGAGCAGTACTTC.

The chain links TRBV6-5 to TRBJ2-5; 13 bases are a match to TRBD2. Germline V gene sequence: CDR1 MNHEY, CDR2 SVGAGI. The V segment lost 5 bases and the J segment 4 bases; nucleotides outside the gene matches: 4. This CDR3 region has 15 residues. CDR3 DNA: TGTGCCAGCAGTCCCTGGACTAGCGGGAGAGAGACCCAGTACTTC. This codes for CASSPWTSGRETQYF.

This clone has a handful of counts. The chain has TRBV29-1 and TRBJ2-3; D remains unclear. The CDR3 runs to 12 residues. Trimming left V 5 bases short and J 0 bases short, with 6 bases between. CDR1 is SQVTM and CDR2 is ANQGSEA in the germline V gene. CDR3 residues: CSVLESTDTQYF. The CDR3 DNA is TGCAGCGTTCTGGAGAGCACAGATACGCAGTATTTT.

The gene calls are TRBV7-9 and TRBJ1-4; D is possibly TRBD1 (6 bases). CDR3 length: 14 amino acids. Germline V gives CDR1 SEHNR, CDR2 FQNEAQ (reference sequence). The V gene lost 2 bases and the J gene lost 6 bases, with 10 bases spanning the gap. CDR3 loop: CASSLRGGDEKLFF. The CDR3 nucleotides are TGTGCCAGCAGCTTAAGGGGGGGCGATGAAAAACTGTTTTTT. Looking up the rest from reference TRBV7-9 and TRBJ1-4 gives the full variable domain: DTGVSQNPRHKITKRGQNVTFRCDPISEHNRLYWYRQTLGQGPEFLTYFQNEAQLEKSRLLSDRFSAERPKGSFSTLEIQRTEQGDSAMYLCASSLRGGDEKLFFGSGTQLSVL.

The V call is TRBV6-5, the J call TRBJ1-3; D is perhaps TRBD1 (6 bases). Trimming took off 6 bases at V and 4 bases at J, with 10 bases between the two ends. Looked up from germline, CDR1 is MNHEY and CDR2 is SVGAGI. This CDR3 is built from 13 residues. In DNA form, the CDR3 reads TGTGCCAGCAGCGGGACATACGGAAACACCATATATTTT. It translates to CASSGTYGNTIYF.

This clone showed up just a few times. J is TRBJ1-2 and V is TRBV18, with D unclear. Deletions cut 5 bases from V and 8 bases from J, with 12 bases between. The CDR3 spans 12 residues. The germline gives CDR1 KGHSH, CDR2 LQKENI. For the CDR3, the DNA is TGTGCCAGCTCAGACCGAAAACTAGGCTACACCTTC. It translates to CASSDRKLGYTF.

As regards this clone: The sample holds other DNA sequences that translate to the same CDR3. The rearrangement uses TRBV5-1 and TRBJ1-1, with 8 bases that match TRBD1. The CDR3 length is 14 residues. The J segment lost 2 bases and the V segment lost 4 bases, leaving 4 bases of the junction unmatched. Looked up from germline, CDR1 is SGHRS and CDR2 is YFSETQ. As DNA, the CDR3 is TGCGCCAGCAGCCGCGGACAGGGAAACACTGAAGCTTTCTTT. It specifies CASSRGQGNTEAFF.

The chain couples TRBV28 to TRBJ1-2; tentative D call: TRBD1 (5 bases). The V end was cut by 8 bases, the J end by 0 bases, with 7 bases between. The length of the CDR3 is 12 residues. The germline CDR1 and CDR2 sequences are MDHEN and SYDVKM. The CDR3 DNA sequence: TGTGCCAGCGGGGACTCTAACTATGGCTACACCTTC. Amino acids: CASGDSNYGYTF.

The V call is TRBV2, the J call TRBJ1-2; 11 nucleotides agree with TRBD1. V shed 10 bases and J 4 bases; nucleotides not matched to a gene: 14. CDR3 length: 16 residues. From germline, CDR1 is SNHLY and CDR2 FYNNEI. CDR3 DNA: TGTGCCATCCCAGAACCGGGACAGGGGGGTGGCTATGGCTACACCTTC. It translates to CAIPEPGQGGGYGYTF.